The rows below give T cell receptor beta chains drawn from one sample of a study of blood T cell repertoires in COVID-19. The table came from immunoSEQ multiplex PCR; TCRdb's copy has only in-frame clones and leaves some out. The table shows 70,000 to 75,000 clones, with 70% to 85% occurring only once. Sequenced sample: peripheral blood. Receptors were obtained from a woman in her sixties with acute or convalescent COVID-19. Both conserved end residues are part of each CDR3. D genes are given only for firm matches. Rows may omit the clone size; those that give it use once, few, many or a size class.

TRBV12-3/TRBV12-4,NA,TRBJ1-1,TRBD1,TGTGCCAGCCAGGGGGTTATGGACACTGAAGCTTTCTTT,CASQGVMDTEAFF
TRBV11-2,NA,TRBJ1-6,TRBD1,TGTGCCAGCAGCTTTAGTTCGACAGGGTATAATTCACCCCTCCACTTT,CASSFSSTGYNSPLHF
TRBV5-1,once,TRBJ2-1,TRBD2,TGCGCCAGCAGCTTGGCTGCTAGCGGGAGGTACAATGAGCAGTTCTTC,CASSLAASGRYNEQFF
TRBV3-1/TRBV3-2,NA,TRBJ1-2,NA,TGTGCCAGCAGCCAAGAATCGGTAGGCTACACCTTC,CASSQESVGYTF
TRBV6-2/TRBV6-3,NA,TRBJ2-3,NA,TGTGCCAGCAGTCCCCACTACGCTTCTAGCACAGATACGCAGTATTTT,CASSPHYASSTDTQYF
TRBV2,NA,TRBJ2-3,NA,TGTGCCAGCCATGGACAGTACACAGATACGCAGTATTTT,CASHGQYTDTQYF
TRBV14,few,TRBJ1-3,NA,TGTGCCAGCAGCGCGAGGTTATTCTCTGGAAACACCATATATTTT,CASSARLFSGNTIYF
TRBV2,NA,TRBJ2-3,NA,TGTGCCACCCAGGGTACTAGCACAGATACGCAGTATTTT,CATQGTSTDTQYF
TRBV29-1,NA,TRBJ2-1,TRBD1,TGCAGCGTCGCCCCGGGACAGGAGAACAATGAGCAGTTCTTC,CSVAPGQENNEQFF
TRBV3-1/TRBV3-2,NA,TRBJ1-5,NA,TGTGCCAGCAGCCAAGACACCGGGAGAAATCAGCCCCAGCATTTT,CASSQDTGRNQPQHF
TRBV5-1,NA,TRBJ2-1,NA,TGCGCCAGCAGCCTTGTCGCCGCCGGGGGCTACAATGAGCAGTTCTTC,CASSLVAAGGYNEQFF
TRBV21-1,NA,TRBJ1-2,NA,TGTGCCAGCTCTGGGCCATCCCCGGGACAGCCCGTTTGTAACTATGGCTACACCTTC,CASSGPSPGQPVCNYGYTF
TRBV15,NA,TRBJ1-2,NA,TGTGCCACCAGCAGAGACCAGGGGTGGAGCCCGGTTGGCTACACCTTC,CATSRDQGWSPVGYTF
TRBV11-2,NA,TRBJ1-1,NA,TGTGCCAGCAGCTATACAGGGACCACTGAAGCTTTCTTT,CASSYTGTTEAFF
TRBV5-1,NA,TRBJ1-5,TRBD1,TGCGCCAGCAGCGCCGGGACAGGGTACGGTCAGCCCCAGCATTTT,CASSAGTGYGQPQHF
TRBV5-1,once,TRBJ1-1,NA,TGCGCCAGCAGCTTGGTCCTTGGGGCAGAAGCTTTCTTT,CASSLVLGAEAFF
TRBV12-3/TRBV12-4,few,TRBJ1-5,NA,TGTGCCAGCAGTTTTAATAGAGATCAGCCCCAGCATTTT,CASSFNRDQPQHF
TRBV3-1/TRBV3-2,NA,TRBJ1-1,TRBD1,TGTGCCAGCAGCCAGAGGGACAGGGGGCGAGGTGAAGCTTTCTTT,CASSQRDRGRGEAFF
TRBV7-9,NA,TRBJ2-1,NA,TGTGCCAGCAGCTTATCGCCGCGGCTGAGCTCCTACAATGAGCAGTTCTTC,CASSLSPRLSSYNEQFF
TRBV28,once,TRBJ2-1,NA,TGTGCCAGCAGATTGACAGGCTCCTACAATGAGCAGTTCTTC,CASRLTGSYNEQFF
TRBV3-1/TRBV3-2,NA,TRBJ2-7,TRBD1,TGTGCCAGCAGGCCCGGGACAGGTAACAACTACGAGCAGTACTTC,CASRPGTGNNYEQYF
TRBV5-1,NA,TRBJ2-7,NA,TGCGCCAGCAGCGTAGACCGGGACATCTACGAGCAGTACTTC,CASSVDRDIYEQYF
TRBV7-2,NA,TRBJ1-2,NA,TGTGCCAGCAGCCCGGTGGCCAGGTCTTATGGCTACACCTTC,CASSPVARSYGYTF
TRBV2,NA,TRBJ2-6,NA,TGTGCCAGCATCCGGGACACGAGCTCTGGGGCCAACGTCCTGACTTTC,CASIRDTSSGANVLTF
TRBV6-2/TRBV6-3,NA,TRBJ2-5,NA,TGTGCCAGCAGATACCAGGGAAAAATCCAGACCCAGTACTTC,CASRYQGKIQTQYF
TRBV7-2,NA,TRBJ1-2,NA,TGTGCCAGCGGGGTGGGGCCCGGCTATGGCTACACCTTC,CASGVGPGYGYTF
TRBV30,NA,TRBJ1-2,TRBD1,TGTGCCTGGACCGCACTCACAGGGGGAAGTGGCTACACCTTC,CAWTALTGGSGYTF
TRBV30,once,TRBJ2-3,NA,TGTGCCTGGATGGCCCTGGGCAGGGCACGGGCAGATACGCAGTATTTT,CAWMALGRARADTQYF
TRBV9,few,TRBJ2-7,NA,TGTGCCAGCAGCGTAGGACAGGCGAGCTCCTACGAGCAGTACTTC,CASSVGQASSYEQYF
TRBV5-1,NA,TRBJ2-7,TRBD1,TGCGCCAGCAGCGCCCGGGACAGACTCTCATACGAGCAGTACTTC,CASSARDRLSYEQYF
TRBV5-1,NA,TRBJ1-6,TRBD1,TGCGCCAGCAGCTTGGATCGGCAGGGGGCGCTTAGAGGAAATTCACCCCTCCACTTT,CASSLDRQGALRGNSPLHF
TRBV7-9,NA,TRBJ2-6,NA,TGTGCCAGCAGCTTAGCCGGCGGGGATGGGGCCAACGTCCTGACTTTC,CASSLAGGDGANVLTF
TRBV28,NA,TRBJ2-7,NA,TGTGCCACCAAGCGGTCCGGTTCCTACGAGCAGTACTTC,CATKRSGSYEQYF
TRBV25-1,NA,TRBJ1-1,NA,TGTGCCAGCAGTGAAGCAGAGGGGAGGGGTGAAGCTTTCTTT,CASSEAEGRGEAFF
TRBV18,once,TRBJ2-3,NA,TGTGCCAGCTCACCGGGATCGGGGTGGGATACGCAGTATTTT,CASSPGSGWDTQYF
TRBV6-5,NA,TRBJ1-2,NA,TGTGCCAGCATGCAGGGTAACTATGGCTACACCTTC,CASMQGNYGYTF
TRBV7-5,few,TRBJ1-6,NA,TGTGCCAGAAGCTTAAGTAGTCTCGGTAATTCACCCCTCCACTTT,CARSLSSLGNSPLHF
TRBV5-1,NA,TRBJ2-7,TRBD1,TGCGCCAGCAGCAGGACAGGGGAGAGAATGGGGCAGTACTTC,CASSRTGERMGQYF
TRBV6-1,NA,TRBJ2-2,TRBD2,TGTGCCAGCAGTGAATCGTTAGCGGGGGGGCTAACCGGGGAGCTGTTTTTT,CASSESLAGGLTGELFF
TRBV7-3,NA,TRBJ2-2,TRBD1,TGTGCCAGCAGCTACAGGGGGCCCGGGGAGCTGTTTTTT,CASSYRGPGELFF
TRBV3-1/TRBV3-2,NA,TRBJ1-6,TRBD1,TGTGCCAGCAGCCCGACAGGGGAGGGTAATTCACCCCTCCACTTT,CASSPTGEGNSPLHF
TRBV19,NA,TRBJ2-3,NA,TGTGCCAGTAGTATGCGGGGCCTCACAGATACGCAGTATTTT,CASSMRGLTDTQYF
TRBV4-1,NA,TRBJ2-7,NA,TGCGCCAGCAGCCAGGGACTCCCCTCGGTATACGAGCAGTACTTC,CASSQGLPSVYEQYF
TRBV14,NA,TRBJ1-4,TRBD1,TGTGCCAGCAGCCTTGCAGCCGGGACAGGGGAGAAACTGTTTTTT,CASSLAAGTGEKLFF
TRBV2,NA,TRBJ1-4,TRBD1,TGTGCCAGCAGTGGGGGACAGGGAATCGGGGAAAAACTGTTTTTT,CASSGGQGIGEKLFF
TRBV18,NA,TRBJ2-1,TRBD1,TGTGCCAGCTCACCCGACAGGGACAATGAGCAGTTCTTC,CASSPDRDNEQFF
TRBV6-5,NA,TRBJ1-1,TRBD1,TGTGCCAGCAGTAGACAGGGCGTCACTGAAGCTTTCTTT,CASSRQGVTEAFF
TRBV5-1,NA,TRBJ2-3,NA,TGCGCCAGCAGCTTGGGGGCCGAGCGGATACGCACAGATACGCAGTATTTT,CASSLGAERIRTDTQYF
TRBV10-3,NA,TRBJ1-2,NA,TGTGCCATCAGTGAGTCGAGTGACTATGGCTACACCTTC,CAISESSDYGYTF
TRBV18,NA,TRBJ1-1,TRBD1,TGTGCCAGCTCACCGGGGACAGGGATACTCACTGAAGCTTTCTTT,CASSPGTGILTEAFF
TRBV6-6,NA,TRBJ2-7,TRBD1,TGTGCCAGCAGGTACGGTCGACAGGGGAGGTACGACGAGCAGTACTTC,CASRYGRQGRYDEQYF
TRBV14,once,TRBJ1-1,NA,TGTGCCAGCAGCCCCCAATGGGGAGGACGAGCTTTCTTT,CASSPQWGGRAFF
TRBV5-1,once,TRBJ1-1,TRBD1,TGCGCCAGCAGCTGGCCAGGGGACAGGGGGCGAACTGAAGCTTTCTTT,CASSWPGDRGRTEAFF
TRBV6-6,NA,TRBJ2-1,TRBD1,TGTGCCAGCAGTTACTCGGGGGACAGGTACAATGAGCAGTTCTTC,CASSYSGDRYNEQFF
TRBV7-6,NA,TRBJ2-7,TRBD1,TGTGCCAGCAGCTTAAAAGGGGGCCGCCACGAGCAGTACTTC,CASSLKGGRHEQYF
TRBV30,NA,TRBJ2-3,TRBD1,TGTGCCTGGAGAGGGACAGCCACAGATACGCAGTATTTT,CAWRGTATDTQYF
TRBV5-6,NA,TRBJ2-7,TRBD1,TGTGCCAGCAGCTCCCTGGGGAAGGGGGCGAAGCAGTACTTC,CASSSLGKGAKQYF
TRBV19,NA,TRBJ2-7,TRBD1,TGTGCCAGTAGTATATGGGACAGGGGGACGTCCGAGCAGTACTTC,CASSIWDRGTSEQYF